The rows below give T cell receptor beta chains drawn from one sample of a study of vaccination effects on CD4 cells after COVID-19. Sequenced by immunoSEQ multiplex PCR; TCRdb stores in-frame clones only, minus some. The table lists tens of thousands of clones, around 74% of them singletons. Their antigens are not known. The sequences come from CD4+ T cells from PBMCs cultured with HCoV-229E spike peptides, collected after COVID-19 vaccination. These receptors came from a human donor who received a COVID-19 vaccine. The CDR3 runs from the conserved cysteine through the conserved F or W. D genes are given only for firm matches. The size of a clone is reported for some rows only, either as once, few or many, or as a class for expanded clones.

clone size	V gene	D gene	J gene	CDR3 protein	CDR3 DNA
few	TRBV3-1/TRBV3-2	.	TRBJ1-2	CASSQVGGIGYTF	TGTGCCAGCAGCCAGGTGGGAGGGATCGGCTACACCTTC
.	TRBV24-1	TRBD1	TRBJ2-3	CATGDRGRATDTQYF	TGTGCCACCGGGGACAGGGGGCGCGCAACAGATACGCAGTATTTT
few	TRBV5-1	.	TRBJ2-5	CASRGESGETQYF	TGCGCCAGCAGAGGGGAATCTGGGGAGACCCAGTACTTC
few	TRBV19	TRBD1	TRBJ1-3	CASSYGTGNAGNTIYF	TGTGCCAGTAGTTACGGGACAGGGAACGCTGGAAACACCATATATTTT
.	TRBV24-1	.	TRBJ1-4	CATSEQGLGEKLFF	TGTGCCACCTCTGAACAGGGATTAGGTGAAAAACTGTTTTTT
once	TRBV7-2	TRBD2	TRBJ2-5	CASSLAGGGQETQYF	TGTGCCAGCAGTTTAGCGGGGGGGGGCCAAGAGACCCAGTACTTC
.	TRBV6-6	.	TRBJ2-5	CASSPRGAEGETQYF	TGTGCCAGCAGTCCGAGGGGAGCCGAGGGAGAGACCCAGTACTTC
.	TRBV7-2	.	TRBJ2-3	CASSLLGSDTQYF	TGTGCCAGCAGCTTGTTAGGGTCAGATACGCAGTATTTT
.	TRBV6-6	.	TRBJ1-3	CASSHQPGLGSGNTIYF	TGTGCCAGCAGTCACCAACCGGGACTCGGCTCTGGAAACACCATATATTTT
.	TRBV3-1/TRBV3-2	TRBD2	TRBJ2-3	CASSQGLAGGLDTQYF	TGTGCCAGCAGCCAGGGACTAGCGGGGGGTTTGGATACGCAGTATTTT
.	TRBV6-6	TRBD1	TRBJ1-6	CASKKPGTADSPLHF	TGTGCCAGCAAGAAGCCCGGGACAGCTGATTCACCCCTCCACTTT
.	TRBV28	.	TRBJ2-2	CASSGLRYGTVNTGELFF	TGTGCCAGCAGTGGTCTTAGGTACGGGACGGTAAACACCGGGGAGCTGTTTTTT
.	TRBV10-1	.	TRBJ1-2	CASSLGQTSLATF	TGCGCCAGCAGTCTAGGACAGACTTCTTTGGCTACCTTC
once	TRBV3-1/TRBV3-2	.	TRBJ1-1	CASRGEGSRNTEAFF	TGTGCCAGCAGAGGAGAGGGCTCTAGGAACACTGAAGCTTTCTTT
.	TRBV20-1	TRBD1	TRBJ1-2	CSASQGAYYGYTF	TGCAGTGCTAGTCAGGGGGCCTACTATGGCTACACCTTC
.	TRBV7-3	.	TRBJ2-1	CASSSQGVNEQFF	TGTGCCAGCAGCTCCCAAGGGGTCAATGAGCAGTTCTTC
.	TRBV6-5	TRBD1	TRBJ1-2	CASSPPQGVRDGYTF	TGTGCCAGCAGTCCTCCTCAGGGGGTACGCGACGGCTACACCTTC
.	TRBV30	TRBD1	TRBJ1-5	CAWSRQGDQPQHF	TGTGCCTGGAGCCGACAGGGGGATCAGCCCCAGCATTTT
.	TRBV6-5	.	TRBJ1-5	CASQRDTNQPQHF	TGTGCCAGCCAACGGGACACCAATCAGCCCCAGCATTTT
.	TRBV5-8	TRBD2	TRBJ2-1	CASSFRGGAGNEQFF	TGTGCCAGCAGCTTCCGCGGGGGGGCGGGAAATGAGCAGTTCTTC
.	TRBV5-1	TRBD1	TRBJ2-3	CASSYGQVNTDTQYF	TGCGCCAGCAGCTATGGACAGGTCAACACAGATACGCAGTATTTT
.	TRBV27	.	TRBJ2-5	CASSLSKETAETQYF	TGTGCCAGCAGTTTATCGAAGGAGACAGCAGAGACCCAGTACTTC
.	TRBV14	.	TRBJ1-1	CASSQGLLNTEAFF	TGTGCCAGCAGCCAGGGACTGTTGAACACTGAAGCTTTCTTT
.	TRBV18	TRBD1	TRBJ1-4	CASSPQGAGTNEKLFF	TGTGCCAGCTCACCACAGGGGGCTGGCACTAATGAAAAACTGTTTTTT
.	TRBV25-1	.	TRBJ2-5	CASSSLRGVETQYF	TGTGCCAGCAGTTCACTCAGGGGAGTGGAGACCCAGTACTTC
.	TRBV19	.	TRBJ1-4	CASSTQFATNEKLFF	TGTGCCAGTAGTACTCAGTTCGCAACTAATGAAAAACTGTTTTTT
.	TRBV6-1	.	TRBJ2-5	CASSEMDLQETQYF	TGTGCCAGCAGTGAGATGGACCTCCAAGAGACCCAGTACTTC
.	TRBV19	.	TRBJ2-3	CASRRFSSTDTQYF	TGTGCCAGTCGCCGGTTCTCTAGCACAGATACGCAGTATTTT
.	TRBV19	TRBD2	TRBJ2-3	CASSISLAGAKSTSTDTQYF	TGTGCCAGTAGTATTTCACTAGCGGGGGCCAAATCCACTAGCACAGATACGCAGTATTTT
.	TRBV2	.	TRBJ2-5	CASSESWETQYF	TGTGCCAGCAGTGAATCTTGGGAGACCCAGTACTTC
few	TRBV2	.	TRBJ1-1	CASSDFPFEAFF	TGTGCCAGCAGTGATTTCCCGTTTGAAGCTTTCTTT
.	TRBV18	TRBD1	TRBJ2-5	CASSPPDRTQETQYF	TGTGCCAGCTCACCACCGGACAGGACCCAAGAGACCCAGTACTTC
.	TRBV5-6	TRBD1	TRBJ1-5	CASSLGGGQGSNQPQHF	TGTGCCAGCAGCTTGGGGGGGGGACAGGGAAGCAATCAGCCCCAGCATTTT
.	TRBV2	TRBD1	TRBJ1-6	CASRAGTAVVPLHF	TGTGCCAGCAGAGCCGGGACAGCGGTCGTTCCCCTCCACTTT
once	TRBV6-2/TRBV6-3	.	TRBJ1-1	CASSSHKNTEAFF	TGTGCCAGCAGTTCACATAAGAACACTGAAGCTTTCTTT
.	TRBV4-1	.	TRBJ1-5	CASSQGGAGAQPQHF	TGCGCCAGCAGCCAAGGCGGAGCAGGCGCCCAGCCCCAGCATTTT
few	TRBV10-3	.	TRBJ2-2	CAISVRGFNTGELFF	TGTGCCATCAGCGTTCGAGGGTTTAACACCGGGGAGCTGTTTTTT
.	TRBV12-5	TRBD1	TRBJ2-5	CASGLVPDGQVGVRETQYF	TGTGCTAGTGGTTTGGTACCTGATGGACAGGTGGGGGTTAGAGAGACCCAGTACTTC
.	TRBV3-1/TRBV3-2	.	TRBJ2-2	CASSSRGPTGELFF	TGTGCCAGCAGCAGCCGGGGTCCCACCGGGGAGCTGTTTTTT
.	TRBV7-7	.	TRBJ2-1	CASSLAGGPPYNEQFF	TGTGCCAGCAGCTTAGCGGGGGGGCCCCCCTACAATGAGCAGTTCTTC
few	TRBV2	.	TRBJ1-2	CASSEERGAEGGYTF	TGTGCCAGCAGTGAAGAAAGAGGGGCAGAGGGGGGCTACACCTTC
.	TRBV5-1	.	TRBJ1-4	CASSLGGKTANEKLFF	TGCGCCAGCAGCTTGGGAGGGAAGACAGCGAATGAAAAACTGTTTTTT